The rows below give T cell receptor beta chains drawn from one sample of a study of cytomegalovirus exposure and HLA in healthy donors. This table comes from immunoSEQ multiplex PCR, and its TCRdb copy is limited to in-frame clones, with some not included. The data show 150,000 to 200,000 clones, about 83% seen once. The sequenced sample consisted of PBMCs. The receptors derive from a girl under 18 in good health and CMV-seropositive. Each CDR3 is given with its conserved first and last residue. The D gene is left open where the match is weak. Not every row has a clone size; where given, it reads once, few, many or a size class.

size,J,D,V,DNA,CDR3
NA,TRBJ1-1,NA,TRBV2,TGTGCCAGCAGTGGGCCCGAGAACACTGAAGCTTTCTTT,CASSGPENTEAFF
NA,TRBJ1-2,TRBD1,TRBV7-8,TGTGCCAGCAGCTTAGCGACAGGGGGTTACTATGGCTACACCTTC,CASSLATGGYYGYTF
NA,TRBJ1-5,TRBD1,TRBV7-6,TGTGCCAGCAGCTTAGGGACAGGGTTAGGGCCCCAGCATTTT,CASSLGTGLGPQHF
NA,TRBJ2-4,TRBD2,TRBV4-1,TGCGCCAGCAGCCTCCCGACTAGCGGGGGTGCCAAAAACATTCAGTACTTC,CASSLPTSGGAKNIQYF
NA,TRBJ2-1,TRBD1,TRBV7-6,TGTGCCAGCAGCGGCGACAGGGATGGCTACTACAATGAGCAGTTCTTC,CASSGDRDGYYNEQFF
few,TRBJ1-4,NA,TRBV5-4,TGTGCCAGCAGCCAAGAGCAGGGAACTAATGAAAAACTGTTTTTT,CASSQEQGTNEKLFF
NA,TRBJ1-2,NA,TRBV5-6,TGTGCCAGCAGCTCATTTATAGGGGGAGGGAATGGCTACACCTTC,CASSSFIGGGNGYTF
NA,TRBJ2-2,NA,TRBV19,TGTGCCAGTAGTATAGGTTTCAGGGAGGCCACCGGGGAGCTGTTTTTT,CASSIGFREATGELFF
once,TRBJ2-5,TRBD2,TRBV4-1,TGCGCCAGCAGCCAAGCGGCGGGGGAAGGAGAGACCCAGTACTTC,CASSQAAGEGETQYF
NA,TRBJ1-1,TRBD1,TRBV9,TGTGCCAGCAGCGTAGTAGGGGGCCCAGTTCAGCGCACTGAAGCTTTCTTT,CASSVVGGPVQRTEAFF
few,TRBJ1-2,TRBD1,TRBV28,TGTGCCAGCAGTGCCTCCGGGACAGCCCGACAAGCTTATGGCTACACCTTC,CASSASGTARQAYGYTF
NA,TRBJ2-5,TRBD2,TRBV2,TGTGCCAGCAGTGAAAAGCTAGCGGCTAAAGAGACCCAGTACTTC,CASSEKLAAKETQYF
NA,TRBJ2-1,TRBD1,TRBV5-1,TGCGCCAGCAGCTTGACCGGGACAGGGGCCTACAATGAGCAGTTCTTC,CASSLTGTGAYNEQFF
NA,TRBJ1-2,TRBD1,TRBV7-9,TGTGCCAGCAGCTACGGGACAGGGGGGGACTATGGCTACACCTTC,CASSYGTGGDYGYTF
NA,TRBJ2-5,TRBD2,TRBV7-6,TGTGCCAGCAGCCGCGCCCTAGCGGGGGTTCCCCAAGAGACCCAGTACTTC,CASSRALAGVPQETQYF
NA,TRBJ2-7,NA,TRBV2,TGTGCCATCATCTGGCGGCCATTCTCCTACGAGCAGTACTTC,CAIIWRPFSYEQYF
NA,TRBJ2-7,NA,TRBV2,TGTGCCAGCAGCGCCTACGAGCAGTACTTC,CASSAYEQYF
NA,TRBJ1-4,TRBD1,TRBV5-1,TGCGCCAGCAGCGCCAGGCCCGGGACAGGGGGTTGGAATAATGAAAAACTGTTTTTT,CASSARPGTGGWNNEKLFF
NA,TRBJ2-7,TRBD1,TRBV11-2,TGTGCCAGCAGCCTCTCGGGACAGGTTGTCTACGAGCAGTACTTC,CASSLSGQVVYEQYF
once,TRBJ2-1,NA,TRBV11-2,TGTGCCAGCAGCGAACCCAGGGCTGCCTACAATGAGCAGTTCTTC,CASSEPRAAYNEQFF